The sequence of this T cell receptor (beta chain) was determined in a study of T cells in Graves' hyperthyroidism and ophthalmopathy. Study overall: Peripheral blood was obtained at initial diagnosis, preceding any treatment. Study-level findings and limits: Most clonotypes expanded in thyroid above 0.001 were likewise present in blood.

Stable disease denoted Graves' hyperthyroidism without ophthalmopathy progression within 18 months. Diagnosing involved the use of clinical symptoms, serum thyroxine and TRAb, thyroid ultrasound and orbital computed tomography. This clonotype was recorded at least ten times. What it binds is unknown. Researchers took RNA transcripts and amplified the TCR beta CDR3 regions from them. A set of HTBI primers served as the primers for a first-round RT-PCR of the TCR CDR3. TCRdb reprocessed the multiplex PCR reads with MiXCR, giving one entry per CDR3 protein. The sample has fewer than 650,000 distinct CDR3 sequences; approximately 15% are singletons. Deletions cut 3 bases from V and 0 bases from J, with 6 bases between. Germline V CDR1 and CDR2: SGHTA, FQGNSA. The CDR3 is made up of 14 amino acids.

The J gene is TRBJ2-1, the V gene TRBV7-2; D remains ambiguous. The TCR was taken from a woman in her 40s with Graves' hyperthyroidism. Sequenced material: blood. The CDR3: CASSFDTSYNEQFF. The CDR3 region has the DNA TGTGCCAGCAGCTTCGATACCTCCTACAATGAGCAGTTCTTC.